The rows below give T cell receptor beta chains drawn from one sample of a study of cytotoxic CD8 clonotypes in ibrutinib-treated CLL. TCRdb keeps only in-frame clones here, not all; method: immunoSEQ multiplex PCR. The repertoire holds 200,000 to 250,000 clones, with over 65% as singletons. This sample comprised PBMCs, obtained after 12 months of ibrutinib treatment. Receptors originate from a human donor with chronic lymphocytic leukemia. Each CDR3 is given with its conserved first and last residue. The D gene is left open where the match is weak. The size of a clone is reported for some rows only, either as once, few or many, or as a class for expanded clones.

TRBV6-5	TRBJ2-7	TRBD1	NA	TGTGCCAGCAGTAAGGGACAGGGGTATTCCTACGAGCAGTACTTC	CASSKGQGYSYEQYF
TRBV7-9	TRBJ1-2	NA	NA	TGTGCCAGCAGCTCTTGGACACTGCCCACCTATGGCTACACCTTC	CASSSWTLPTYGYTF
TRBV28	TRBJ1-1	NA	NA	TGTGCCAGCAGTTTTGGAGGGACGATCGAAGCTTTCTTT	CASSFGGTIEAFF
TRBV9	TRBJ1-6	NA	few	TGTGCCAGCAGCGTGACCCAAACGGGTCGTTCACCCCTCCACTTT	CASSVTQTGRSPLHF
TRBV7-2	TRBJ2-3	TRBD2	NA	TGTGCCAGCAGCTTGTCCCCCCTAGCGGGAGATACGCAGTATTTT	CASSLSPLAGDTQYF
TRBV7-8	TRBJ2-7	NA	few	TGTGCCAGCAGCAGGGGACCTCGGGGCTACGAGCAGTACTTC	CASSRGPRGYEQYF
TRBV28	TRBJ2-1	TRBD2	NA	TGTGCCAGCAGTTTATGGGGGACTAGCGGGAGCTCCTACAATGAGCAGTTCTTC	CASSLWGTSGSSYNEQFF
TRBV5-1	TRBJ2-5	NA	NA	TGCGCCAGCAGCTTGGTGGAGCGGGCTTGGGAGACCCAGTACTTC	CASSLVERAWETQYF
TRBV7-8	TRBJ1-1	NA	NA	TGTGCCAGCAGCCAGGCAGGTGCGGTCGCTGAAGCTTTCTTT	CASSQAGAVAEAFF
TRBV30	TRBJ1-2	TRBD1	NA	TGTGCCTGGAACCAACAGGGGGCCTTTGGCTACACCTTC	CAWNQQGAFGYTF
TRBV28	TRBJ2-7	TRBD2	NA	TGTGCCAGCAGTACCCTGGCTAGCGGGAAGGGCGAGCAGTACTTC	CASSTLASGKGEQYF
TRBV4-3	TRBJ1-3	NA	once	TGCGCCAGCAGCCAAGGGCGGGGAGGGGGTCCTGGAAACACCATATATTTT	CASSQGRGGGPGNTIYF
TRBV29-1	TRBJ1-1	NA	NA	TGCAGCGTCCCAGGGTTCGGAAGGACTGAAGCTTTCTTT	CSVPGFGRTEAFF
TRBV30	TRBJ2-7	NA	NA	TGTGCCTGGACTCGGGGGTCCTCCTACGAGCAGTACTTC	CAWTRGSSYEQYF
TRBV19	TRBJ2-3	TRBD1	NA	TGTGCCAGTAGTCGACAGGGGGCCCTCACAGATACGCAGTATTTT	CASSRQGALTDTQYF
TRBV7-2	TRBJ2-3	TRBD2	few	TGTGCCAGCAGCCCTAGCGGGGGGGCGGATACGCAGTATTTT	CASSPSGGADTQYF
TRBV13	TRBJ1-5	NA	NA	TGTGCCAGCAGCCAAGGACAGTATAGCAATCAGCCCCAGCATTTT	CASSQGQYSNQPQHF
TRBV6-5	TRBJ1-1	NA	once	TGTGCCAGCAGTTCAGGGGCCCCACGCACTGAAGCTTTCTTT	CASSSGAPRTEAFF
TRBV28	TRBJ2-7	TRBD1	NA	TGTGCCAGCAGTTTGGATATGGGACAGGGGGCCTACGAGCAGTACTTC	CASSLDMGQGAYEQYF
TRBV9	TRBJ2-5	NA	NA	TGTGCCAGCAGCGTCAAGACGGACAGGAGGGCTTGGGAGACCCAGTACTTC	CASSVKTDRRAWETQYF
TRBV5-1	TRBJ1-1	NA	NA	TGCGCCAGCACCGCAGGGATCCTCCCGAAGGGTGAAGCTTTCTTT	CASTAGILPKGEAFF
TRBV6-5	TRBJ1-1	TRBD1	NA	TGTGCCAGCAGTGAGACAGGGTTGCAGACTGAAGCTTTCTTT	CASSETGLQTEAFF
TRBV19	TRBJ1-2	TRBD1	NA	TGTGCCAGTAGTTCCTACAGGGGTGGCTATGGCTACACCTTC	CASSSYRGGYGYTF
TRBV5-1	TRBJ2-1	TRBD2	NA	TGCGCCAGCAGCTGGGGCGGGAGAAGTTCAGATGAGCAGTTCTTC	CASSWGGRSSDEQFF
TRBV19	TRBJ1-1	NA	NA	TGTGCCAGTAGTATCCGGGCAGGGATTGCTTTCTTT	CASSIRAGIAFF
TRBV19	TRBJ1-1	NA	NA	TGTGCCAGTAGTATAGATCTAAGGGGACTAAACACTGAAGCTTTCTTT	CASSIDLRGLNTEAFF
TRBV2	TRBJ2-2	NA	once	TGTGCCAGAAGACAGGTGGACACCGGGGAGCTGTTTTTT	CARRQVDTGELFF
TRBV5-1	TRBJ1-1	NA	NA	TGCGCCAGCAGCTTGGAGTCGACCATGAACACTGAAGCTTTCTTT	CASSLESTMNTEAFF
TRBV28	TRBJ1-3	NA	NA	TGTGCCAGCAGCTTAGACAGGACCTCTGGAAACACCATATATTTT	CASSLDRTSGNTIYF
TRBV13	TRBJ2-1	NA	many	TGTGCCAGCAGCGCCGGGGGTAGCTCCTACAATGAGCAGTTCTTC	CASSAGGSSYNEQFF
TRBV13	TRBJ2-1	NA	NA	TGTGCCAGCAGCCTCAGGGGGGACAATGAGCAGTTCTTC	CASSLRGDNEQFF
TRBV19	TRBJ2-1	NA	NA	TGTGCCAGTAGTGCCGCGACTAGCAATGAGCAGTTCTTC	CASSAATSNEQFF
TRBV5-1	TRBJ1-4	NA	NA	TGCGCCAGCTGTGTGGAGCCCAGCTTTAATGAAAAACTGTTTTTT	CASCVEPSFNEKLFF
TRBV29-1	TRBJ1-2	TRBD1	few	TGCAGCGCTTGGACAGGGACGAACTATGGCTACACCTTC	CSAWTGTNYGYTF
TRBV5-1	TRBJ2-7	NA	NA	TGCGCCAGCAGCTTGGAGGCAGGGAGGGAGCAGTACTTC	CASSLEAGREQYF
TRBV18	TRBJ2-3	TRBD1	once	TGTGCCAGCTCCGCCGGGACAGGGGCAGATACGCAGTATTTT	CASSAGTGADTQYF
TRBV19	TRBJ2-7	TRBD2	NA	TGTGCCACCAGACTAGCGGGAGACCTCTCCTACGAGCAGTACTTC	CATRLAGDLSYEQYF
TRBV4-3	TRBJ2-1	NA	NA	TGCGCCAGCAGCCAACCCGGACTGGCTGAGCAGTTCTTC	CASSQPGLAEQFF
TRBV11-3	TRBJ2-1	NA	NA	TGTGCCAGCAGCTTAGGGTACGGAGGGCCTACGTCAGATGTTGGGCAGTTCTTC	CASSLGYGGPTSDVGQFF
TRBV30	TRBJ2-7	TRBD1	NA	TGTGCCTGGTTCGGGACAGGCCCCTACGAGCAGTACTTC	CAWFGTGPYEQYF
TRBV20-1	TRBJ2-7	NA	once	TGCAGTGCTCCCCAGGGGAAGTGGCAGTACTTC	CSAPQGKWQYF
TRBV28	TRBJ2-3	TRBD1	NA	TGTGCCAGCAGTTTAGAGGTGACAGGGGCAGATACGCAGTATTTT	CASSLEVTGADTQYF
TRBV18	TRBJ1-5	NA	few	TGTGCCAGCTCACCACCTGGTGGGCGTCAGCCCCAGCATTTT	CASSPPGGRQPQHF
TRBV18	TRBJ1-1	TRBD1	NA	TGCGCCAGCTCACCCGACAGGGGGAACACTGAAGCTTTCTTT	CASSPDRGNTEAFF
TRBV18	TRBJ2-7	NA	NA	TGTGCCAGCTCACCATTCCCGACCTACGAGCAGTACTTC	CASSPFPTYEQYF
TRBV2	TRBJ2-4	NA	NA	TGTGCCAGCAGTGAAGGACGTTCTATTCAGTACTTC	CASSEGRSIQYF
TRBV11-2	TRBJ1-1	NA	once	TGTGCCAGCGGAGGGGGGCGCGGGACTGAAGCTTTCTTT	CASGGGRGTEAFF
TRBV6-4	TRBJ2-3	TRBD2	NA	TGTGCCAGCAGTGAAGGGACTAGCAGCAATACGCAGTATTTT	CASSEGTSSNTQYF